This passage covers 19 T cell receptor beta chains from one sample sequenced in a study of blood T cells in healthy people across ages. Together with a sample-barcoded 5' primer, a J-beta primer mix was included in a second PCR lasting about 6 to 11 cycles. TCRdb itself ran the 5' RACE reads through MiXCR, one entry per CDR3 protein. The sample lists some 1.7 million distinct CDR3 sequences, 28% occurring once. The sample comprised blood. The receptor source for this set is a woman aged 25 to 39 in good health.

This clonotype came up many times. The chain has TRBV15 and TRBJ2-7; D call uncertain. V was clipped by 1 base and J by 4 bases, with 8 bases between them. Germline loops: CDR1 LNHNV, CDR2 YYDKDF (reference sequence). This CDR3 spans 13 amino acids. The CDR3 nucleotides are TGTGCCACCAGCAGAGTCCCTGGATACGAGCAGTACTTC. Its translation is CATSRVPGYEQYF.

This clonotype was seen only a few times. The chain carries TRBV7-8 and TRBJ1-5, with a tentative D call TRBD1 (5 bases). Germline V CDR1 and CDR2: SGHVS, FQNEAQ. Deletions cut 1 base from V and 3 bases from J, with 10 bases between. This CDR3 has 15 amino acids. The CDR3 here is CASSLGRQINQPQHF. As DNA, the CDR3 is TGTGCCAGCAGCTTAGGAAGACAGATCAATCAGCCCCAGCATTTT.

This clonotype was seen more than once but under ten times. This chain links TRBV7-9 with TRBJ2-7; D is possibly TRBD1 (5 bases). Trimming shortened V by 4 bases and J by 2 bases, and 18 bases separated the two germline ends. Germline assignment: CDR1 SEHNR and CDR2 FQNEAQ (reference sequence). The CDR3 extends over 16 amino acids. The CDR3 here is CASSSSTDPAPYEQYF. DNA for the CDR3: TGTGCCAGCAGCTCTTCGACAGATCCTGCCCCCTACGAGCAGTACTTC.

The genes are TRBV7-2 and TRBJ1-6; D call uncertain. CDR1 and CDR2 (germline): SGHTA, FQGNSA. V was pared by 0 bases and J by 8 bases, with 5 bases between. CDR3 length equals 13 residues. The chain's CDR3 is CASSLALDSPLHF. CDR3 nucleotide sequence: TGTGCCAGCAGCTTAGCTTTGGATTCACCCCTCCACTTT.

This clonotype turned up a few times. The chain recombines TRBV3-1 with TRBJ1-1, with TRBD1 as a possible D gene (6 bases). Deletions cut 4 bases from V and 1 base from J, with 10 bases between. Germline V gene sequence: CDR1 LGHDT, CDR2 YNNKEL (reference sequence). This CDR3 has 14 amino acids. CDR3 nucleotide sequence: TGTGCCAGCAGCCGAATGACAGGGAACACTGAAGCTTTCTTT. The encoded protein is CASSRMTGNTEAFF.

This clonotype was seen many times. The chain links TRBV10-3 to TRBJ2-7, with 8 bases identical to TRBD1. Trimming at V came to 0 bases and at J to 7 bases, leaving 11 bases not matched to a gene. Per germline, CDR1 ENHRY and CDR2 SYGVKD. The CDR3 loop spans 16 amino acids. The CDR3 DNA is TGTGCCATCAGTGAGTCCTCCCGGCAGGGGGCGAGGGAGCAGTACTTC. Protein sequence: CAISESSRQGAREQYF.

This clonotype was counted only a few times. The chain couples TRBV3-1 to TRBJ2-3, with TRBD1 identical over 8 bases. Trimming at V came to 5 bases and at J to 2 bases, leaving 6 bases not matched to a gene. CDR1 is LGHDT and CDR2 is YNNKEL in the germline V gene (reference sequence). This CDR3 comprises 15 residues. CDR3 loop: CASSEGTGPTDTQYF. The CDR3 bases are TGTGCCAGCAGCGAAGGGACAGGTCCCACAGATACGCAGTATTTT.

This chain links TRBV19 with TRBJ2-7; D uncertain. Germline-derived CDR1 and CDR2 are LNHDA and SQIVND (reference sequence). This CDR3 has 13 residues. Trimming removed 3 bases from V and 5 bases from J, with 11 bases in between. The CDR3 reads CASSILTGNEQYF. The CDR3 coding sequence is TGTGCCAGTAGTATCTTGACGGGTAACGAGCAGTACTTC.

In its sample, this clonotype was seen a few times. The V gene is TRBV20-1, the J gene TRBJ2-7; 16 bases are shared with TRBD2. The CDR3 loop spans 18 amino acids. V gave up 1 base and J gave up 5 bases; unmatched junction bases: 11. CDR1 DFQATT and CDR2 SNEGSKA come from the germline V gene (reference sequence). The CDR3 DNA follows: TGCAGTGCTAGAGCCCTCGGGACTAGCGGGAGGGCCATCCACGAGCAGTACTTC. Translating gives CSARALGTSGRAIHEQYF.

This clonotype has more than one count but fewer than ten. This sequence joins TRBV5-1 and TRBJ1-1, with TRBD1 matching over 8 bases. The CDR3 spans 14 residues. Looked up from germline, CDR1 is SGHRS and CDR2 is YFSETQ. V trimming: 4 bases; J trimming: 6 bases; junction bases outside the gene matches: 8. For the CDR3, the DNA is TGCGCCAGCAGCCGGGACAGGCGGGGCTCTGAAGCTTTCTTT. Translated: CASSRDRRGSEAFF.

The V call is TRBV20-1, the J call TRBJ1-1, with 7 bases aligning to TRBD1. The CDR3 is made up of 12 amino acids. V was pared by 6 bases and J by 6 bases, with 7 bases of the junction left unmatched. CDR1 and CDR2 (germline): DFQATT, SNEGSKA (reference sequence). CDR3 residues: CSASLTGAEAFF. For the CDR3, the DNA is TGCAGTGCAAGTCTCACAGGGGCTGAAGCTTTCTTT.

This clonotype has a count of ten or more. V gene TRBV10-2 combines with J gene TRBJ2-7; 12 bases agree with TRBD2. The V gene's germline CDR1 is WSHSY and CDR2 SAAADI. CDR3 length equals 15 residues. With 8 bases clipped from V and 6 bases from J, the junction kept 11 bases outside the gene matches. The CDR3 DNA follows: TGCGCCAGCGGCGTACTAGCGGGAGGTAGAGGCGAGCAGTACTTC. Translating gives CASGVLAGGRGEQYF.

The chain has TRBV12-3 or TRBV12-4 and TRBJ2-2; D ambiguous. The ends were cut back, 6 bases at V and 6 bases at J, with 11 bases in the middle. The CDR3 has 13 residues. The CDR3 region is CASSQDLAGELFF. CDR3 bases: TGTGCCAGCAGCCAAGACTTAGCCGGGGAGCTGTTTTTT.

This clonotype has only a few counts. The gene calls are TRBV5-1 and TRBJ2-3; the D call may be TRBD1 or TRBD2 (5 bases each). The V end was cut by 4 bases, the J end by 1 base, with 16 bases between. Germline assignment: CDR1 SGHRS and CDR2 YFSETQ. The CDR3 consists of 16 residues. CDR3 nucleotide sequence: TGCGCCAGCAGCATACGTGGGGGTGGGGGCACAGATACGCAGTATTTT. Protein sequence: CASSIRGGGGTDTQYF. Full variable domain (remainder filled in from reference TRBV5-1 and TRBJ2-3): KAGVTQTPRYLIKTRGQQVTLSCSPISGHRSVSWYQQTPGQGLQFLFEYFSETQRNKGNFPGRFSGRQFSNSRSEMNVSTLELGDSALYLCASSIRGGGGTDTQYFGPGTRLTVL.

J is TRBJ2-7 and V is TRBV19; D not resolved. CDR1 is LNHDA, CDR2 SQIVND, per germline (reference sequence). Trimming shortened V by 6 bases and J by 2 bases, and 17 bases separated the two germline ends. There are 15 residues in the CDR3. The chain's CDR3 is CASRVTDFGTYEQYF. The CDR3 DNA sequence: TGTGCCAGTAGAGTAACAGACTTCGGTACCTACGAGCAGTACTTC.

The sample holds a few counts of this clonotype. In DNA, the CDR3 is TGTGCCAGCAGCTCCGGGACAGGGGGAGACTATGGCTACACCTTC. Translation: CASSSGTGGDYGYTF. The V call is TRBV6-6, the J call TRBJ1-2, with TRBD1 matching 11 bases. Germline trimming cut 6 bases from V and 3 bases from J; bases unmatched to any gene: 6. Germline V gene data show CDR1 as MNHNY and CDR2 as SVGAGI (reference sequence). The CDR3 covers 15 residues.

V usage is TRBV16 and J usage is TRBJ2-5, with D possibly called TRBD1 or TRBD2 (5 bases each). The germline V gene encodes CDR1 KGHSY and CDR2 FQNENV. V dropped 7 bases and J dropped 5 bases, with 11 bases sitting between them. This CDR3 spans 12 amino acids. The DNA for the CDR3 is TGTGCCAGCACGCCTGAGGGGGAGACCCAGTACTTC. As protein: CASTPEGETQYF.

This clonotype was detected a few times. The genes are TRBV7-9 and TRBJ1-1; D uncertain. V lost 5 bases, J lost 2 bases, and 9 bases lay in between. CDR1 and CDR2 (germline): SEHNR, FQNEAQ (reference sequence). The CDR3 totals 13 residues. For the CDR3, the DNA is TGTGCCAGCAGCCGACCCTCTAACACTGAAGCTTTCTTT. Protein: CASSRPSNTEAFF.

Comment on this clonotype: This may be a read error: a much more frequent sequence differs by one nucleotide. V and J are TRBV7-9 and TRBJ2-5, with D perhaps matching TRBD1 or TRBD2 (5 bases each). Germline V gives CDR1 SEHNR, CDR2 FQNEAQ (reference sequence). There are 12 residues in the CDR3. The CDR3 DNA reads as TGTGTCAGCAGCTTAGGGACGGCGACCCAGTACTTC. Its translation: CVSSLGTATQYF.